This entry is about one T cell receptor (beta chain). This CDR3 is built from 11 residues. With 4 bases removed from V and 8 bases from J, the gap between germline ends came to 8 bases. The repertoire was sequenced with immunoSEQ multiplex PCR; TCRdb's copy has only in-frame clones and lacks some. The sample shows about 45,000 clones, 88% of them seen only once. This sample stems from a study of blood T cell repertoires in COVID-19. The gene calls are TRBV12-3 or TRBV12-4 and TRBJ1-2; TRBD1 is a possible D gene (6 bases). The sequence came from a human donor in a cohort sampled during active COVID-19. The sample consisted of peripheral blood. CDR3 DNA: TGTGCCAGCAGTTCCACAGGGGGCTACACCTTC. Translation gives CASSSTGGYTF.